Detailed here is one T cell receptor beta chain. These data originate in a study of blood T cell repertoires in COVID-19. Sequencing was performed with immunoSEQ multiplex PCR; in TCRdb, only in-frame clones are kept and a portion is missing. The sample gives 250,000 to 350,000 clones, around 87% of which show up once; less than 2% is in the top ten. Participants, about 18 to 100 years old, spanned around 26 US areas. Clinical history as reported by participants underpinned cohort assignment. This sequence was found in a woman between 18 and 29 years old with acute COVID-19. The sample comprised PBMCs or T cells enriched from blood (not recorded which).

The CDR3 nucleotides are TGTGCCAGCAGTTACTCAACGGACAGGGGGCGGCGGGAGCAGTACTTC. This sequence encodes CASSYSTDRGRREQYF. The chain joins TRBV6-5 to TRBJ2-7; 11 nucleotides agree with TRBD1. Germline CDR1 reads MNHEY; CDR2 reads SVGAGI. J was trimmed by 7 bases and V by 0 bases; bases with no gene match: 8. CDR3 size: 16 residues.